The rows below give T cell receptor beta chains drawn from one sample of a study of long-term antiretroviral therapy in people with HIV. Measured with immunoSEQ multiplex PCR; TCRdb has only the in-frame clones, and not every one. The sample contains about 21,000 clones, about 85% of which appear only once. The sample here was unsorted PBMCs, taken roughly 4 years after starting antiretroviral therapy. All receptors come from a man aged 18 to 29 with HIV. The CDR3 runs from the conserved cysteine through the conserved F or W. D genes are given only for firm matches. A clone size is listed for some rows: how often the clone was seen (once, few, many), or a class if it is expanded.

.	TRBJ2-3	15	TRBV7-9	once	CASTYTGSGTDTQYF	TGTGCCAGTACCTATACGGGGTCGGGGACAGATACGCAGTATTTT
.	TRBJ1-2	12	TRBV14	.	CASSPHREGYTF	TGTGCCAGCAGCCCGCACAGGGAGGGCTACACCTTC
.	TRBJ1-2	13	TRBV7-2	.	CASSLAGVYGYTF	TGTGCCAGCAGCTTAGCAGGAGTCTATGGCTACACCTTC
.	TRBJ2-5	14	TRBV5-8	.	CASSAGTVKETQYF	TGTGCCAGCAGCGCCGGGACTGTAAAAGAGACCCAGTACTTC
.	TRBJ1-6	14	TRBV9	.	CASSAQTGASPLHF	TGTGCCAGCAGCGCCCAGACAGGCGCCTCACCCCTCCACTTT
.	TRBJ1-1	14	TRBV9	.	CASSAGSGGQKAFF	TGTGCCAGCAGCGCCGGGTCGGGAGGGCAGAAAGCTTTCTTT
.	TRBJ1-2	13	TRBV6-4	.	CASSDHAGGGYTF	TGTGCCAGCAGTGACCACGCCGGTGGTGGCTACACCTTC
.	TRBJ1-6	13	TRBV5-1	.	CASSLEIESPLHF	TGCGCCAGCAGCTTGGAGATAGAATCACCCCTCCACTTT
.	TRBJ2-2	13	TRBV5-1	.	CASRRWGNGELFF	TGCGCCAGCAGACGGTGGGGAAACGGGGAGCTGTTTTTT
.	TRBJ2-1	15	TRBV6-5	.	CASSYRQDPYNEQFF	TGTGCCAGCAGTTACAGGCAGGATCCTTACAATGAGCAGTTCTTC
TRBD1	TRBJ1-1	12	TRBV9	.	CASSVGEGGQIF	TGTGCCAGCAGCGTAGGCGAGGGGGGACAGATCTTT
.	TRBJ1-2	11	TRBV6-1	once	CASRTLYGYTF	TGTGCCAGCAGGACACTATATGGCTACACCTTC
.	TRBJ1-2	11	TRBV9	.	CASSGVYGYTF	TGTGCCAGCAGCGGGGTCTATGGCTACACCTTC
.	TRBJ2-2	14	TRBV2	.	CASSEGENTGELFF	TGTGCCAGCAGTGAAGGGGAGAACACCGGGGAGCTGTTTTTT
.	TRBJ2-2	14	TRBV5-1	.	CASSGDGDTGELFF	TGCGCCAGCAGTGGGGATGGGGACACCGGGGAGCTGTTTTTT
TRBD1	TRBJ2-2	16	TRBV10-3	.	CAIRTLGTEETGELFF	TGTGCCATCAGGACTCTAGGGACAGAGGAAACCGGGGAGCTGTTTTTT
TRBD1	TRBJ1-4	16	TRBV18	.	CASSPSSDRGNEKLFF	TGTGCCAGCTCACCATCATCGGACAGGGGAAACGAAAAACTGTTTTTT
TRBD2	TRBJ2-3	15	TRBV7-2	.	CASSLGGAGEDTQYF	TGTGCCAGCAGCTTAGGGGGAGCGGGGGAAGATACGCAGTATTTT
TRBD1	TRBJ1-2	14	TRBV2	.	CASRPTGGAYGYTF	TGTGCCAGCAGACCTACAGGGGGTGCATATGGCTACACCTTC
.	TRBJ1-1	13	TRBV7-9	.	CASSLGVWAEAFF	TGTGCCAGCAGCTTAGGCGTCTGGGCTGAAGCTTTCTTT
TRBD1	TRBJ2-1	15	TRBV29-1	.	CSVETGGGFGNEQFF	TGCAGCGTTGAGACAGGGGGCGGATTTGGCAATGAGCAGTTCTTC
.	TRBJ2-3	11	TRBV6-5	.	CASSNTDTQYF	TGTGCCAGCAGCAACACAGATACGCAGTATTTT
.	TRBJ2-1	14	TRBV6-5	.	CASSTGPRSNEQFF	TGTGCCAGCAGTACGGGACCGCGCTCGAATGAGCAGTTCTTC
.	TRBJ1-1	12	TRBV27	.	CASSSLSHPAFF	TGTGCCAGCAGTTCCCTTTCTCACCCAGCTTTCTTT
.	TRBJ2-2	13	TRBV5-4	.	CASSPENTGELFF	TGTGCCAGCAGCCCCGAGAACACCGGGGAGCTGTTTTTT
.	TRBJ2-3	13	TRBV6-5	.	CASSYSGRDTQYF	TGTGCCAGCAGTTACTCGGGGCGGGATACGCAGTATTTT
TRBD1	TRBJ2-5	14	TRBV29-1	.	CSVDPGTGGETQYF	TGCAGCGTTGATCCCGGGACAGGCGGAGAGACCCAGTACTTC
TRBD1	TRBJ2-7	15	TRBV28	.	CASSDPGTGTYEQYF	TGTGCCAGCAGTGATCCCGGGACAGGGACCTACGAGCAGTACTTC
.	TRBJ1-3	15	TRBV6-1	once	CASSEGVGPENTIYF	TGTGCCAGCAGTGAAGGTGTAGGCCCCGAGAACACCATATATTTT
TRBD2	TRBJ2-3	14	TRBV5-6	.	CASSKRGGPNTQYF	TGTGCCAGCAGCAAGCGGGGGGGCCCGAATACGCAGTATTTT
.	TRBJ1-1	14	TRBV4-1	once	CASSLLPENTEAFF	TGCGCCAGCAGCCTCCTTCCAGAGAACACTGAAGCTTTCTTT
TRBD1	TRBJ2-7	16	TRBV13	.	CASSLGAGQGGHEQYF	TGTGCCAGCAGCTTAGGGGCCGGACAGGGTGGCCACGAGCAGTACTTC
TRBD1	TRBJ1-1	20	TRBV28	.	CASSLYGTGFLRSMNTEAFF	TGTGCCAGCAGCCTCTACGGGACAGGGTTTCTCCGCTCCATGAACACTGAAGCTTTCTTT
.	TRBJ2-1	15	TRBV4-1	few	CARSGRQTSWDEQFF	TGCGCCAGATCCGGAAGACAGACCTCCTGGGATGAGCAGTTCTTC
TRBD1	TRBJ1-1	14	TRBV7-9	.	CASSLGQGRSEAFF	TGTGCCAGCAGCTTGGGACAGGGAAGGTCTGAAGCTTTCTTT
.	TRBJ1-4	13	TRBV19	.	CASSASLIEKLFF	TGTGCCAGTAGTGCCAGCCTTATTGAAAAACTGTTTTTT